The T cell receptor beta chain described here comes from a study of OX40 agonist ivuxolimab in advanced cancers. Study in general: Subjects had a mean age of around 60 years, with a range of about 23 to 85; just over 80% were male. Three patients got partial responses; one had hepatocellular carcinoma and two had cutaneous melanoma.

There are 15 residues in the CDR3. V lost 5 bases, J lost 4 bases, and 17 bases lay in between. CDR1 and CDR2 from the germline V gene are SGHAT and FQNNGV. Assay used: immunoSEQ multiplex PCR; TCRdb lists only in-frame clones, some missing. The sample lists some 58,000 clones; around 93% were seen once. About this clone itself: The target antigen is unknown.

Findings and caveats of the study: CD4+ T cells averaged fewer expanded clones than CD8+ T cells. Some of the nonresponding patients also showed low levels of normalized T-cell clonal expansion.

This sample comprised CD4+ or CD8+ T cells sorted from blood, obtained in a trial of the OX40 agonist ivuxolimab. The V call is TRBV11-2, the J call TRBJ1-1; D might be TRBD1 (5 bases). The sequence was obtained from an adult with an advanced solid tumor such as melanoma, head and neck, liver or kidney cancer. CDR3: CASSPFAGIGTEAFF. In nucleotides, the CDR3 is TGTGCCAGCAGCCCGTTCGCAGGGATTGGCACTGAAGCTTTCTTT.